This record concerns one T cell receptor beta chain sequence. This entry is derived from a study of T-cell memory formation after mild COVID-19. TCRdb re-called the 5' RACE reads with MiXCR, one entry per CDR3 protein. The top ten clones hold around 9.5% of a sample with a few hundred thousand distinct CDR3 sequences, 20% to 25% of them seen once. Per the germline V gene, CDR1 is MNHNS and CDR2 is SASEGT. V dropped 7 bases and J dropped 2; count of bases not matched to a gene: 7. CDR3 length equals 15 residues. The sample taken for sequencing was PBMCs or a T cell subset sorted from them (not recorded which). This chain links TRBV6-1 with TRBJ2-1; 8 nucleotides agree with TRBD1. The source is an adult woman who had mild COVID-19 (a few samples of this study predate the infection). Cell type and time point are not known. CDR3 DNA: TGTGCCAGCACCCAGGACAGGGACGCCTACAATGAGCAGTTCTTC. This encodes CASTQDRDAYNEQFF.